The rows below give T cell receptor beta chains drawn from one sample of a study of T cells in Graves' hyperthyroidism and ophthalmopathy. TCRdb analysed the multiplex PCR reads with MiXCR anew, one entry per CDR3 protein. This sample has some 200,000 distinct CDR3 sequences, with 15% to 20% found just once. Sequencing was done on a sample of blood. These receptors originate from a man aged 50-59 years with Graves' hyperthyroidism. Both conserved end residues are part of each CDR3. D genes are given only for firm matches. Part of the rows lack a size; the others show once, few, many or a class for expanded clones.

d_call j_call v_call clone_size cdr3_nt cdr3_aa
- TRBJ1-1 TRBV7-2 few TGTGCCAGCAGCTTAAGGAGGGAAGGCACTGAAGCTTTCTTT CASSLRREGTEAFF
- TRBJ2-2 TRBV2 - TGTGCCAGCAGAGGCTGGGACAAGCTGTTTTTT CASRGWDKLFF
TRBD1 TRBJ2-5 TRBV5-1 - TGCGCCAGCAGCCATGGACAGGGGGCGCAAGAGACCCAGTACTTC CASSHGQGAQETQYF
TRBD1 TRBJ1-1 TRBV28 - TGTGCCAGCAGTGAGCCGACAGGGCCTATGAACACTGAAGCTTTCTTT CASSEPTGPMNTEAFF
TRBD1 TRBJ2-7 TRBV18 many TGTGCCAGCTCACCAAAGGGACAGGGGATATACGAGCAGTACTTC CASSPKGQGIYEQYF
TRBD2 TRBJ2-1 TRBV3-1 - TGTGCCAGCAGCCAAGTCCCCGCTAGCGGGAGCGAGCAGTTCTTC CASSQVPASGSEQFF
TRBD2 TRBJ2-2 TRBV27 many TGTGCCAGCAGTCGCACGGGACTAAGGAGCACCGGGGAGCTGTTTTTT CASSRTGLRSTGELFF
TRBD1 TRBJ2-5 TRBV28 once TGTGCCAGCAGTTTCCTAGGGACAGGGAGGGAGACCCAGTACTTC CASSFLGTGRETQYF
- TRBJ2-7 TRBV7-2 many TGTGCCAGCAGCTTAGATGGTACCAATACCTACGAGCAGTACTTC CASSLDGTNTYEQYF
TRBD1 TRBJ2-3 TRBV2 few TGTGCCAGCACCGGGGACAGGGGTTTTTCAGATACGCAGTATTTT CASTGDRGFSDTQYF
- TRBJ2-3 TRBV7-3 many TGTGCCAGCAGCTCATCAGGGGCAGATACGCAGTATTTT CASSSSGADTQYF
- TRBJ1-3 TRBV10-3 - TGTGCCATTGGTACTGCGGGAAACACCATATATTTT CAIGTAGNTIYF
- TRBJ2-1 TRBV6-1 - TGTGCCAGCAGTGAGTTGGCAGGGCAACCGTTTCGGAGCTTCTTC CASSELAGQPFRSFF
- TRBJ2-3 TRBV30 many TGTGCCTGGAGTGTCGGGACGGTCACAGATACGCAGTATTTT CAWSVGTVTDTQYF
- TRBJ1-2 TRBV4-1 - TGCGCCAGCAGCCAAGATTTAAGCAGGGCCCATGGCTACACCTTC CASSQDLSRAHGYTF
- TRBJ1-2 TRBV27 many TGTGCCAGCAGTCCTTTGACAGGAGCCGCCTATGGCTACACCTTC CASSPLTGAAYGYTF
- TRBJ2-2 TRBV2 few TGTGCCAGCATGAGGGACGGGAGAGGCACCGGGGAGCTGTTTTTT CASMRDGRGTGELFF
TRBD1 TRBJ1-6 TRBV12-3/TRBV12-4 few TGTGCCAGCAGTCAACAGGGGGCTTATAATTCACCCCTCCACTTT CASSQQGAYNSPLHF
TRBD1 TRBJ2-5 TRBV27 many TGTGCCAGCAGTCCAAGATACACAGGGGGCGGTGAGACCCAGTACTTC CASSPRYTGGGETQYF
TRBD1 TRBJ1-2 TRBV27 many TGTGCCAGCAGTTTTCGACAGGGGTATCACGGCTACACCTTC CASSFRQGYHGYTF
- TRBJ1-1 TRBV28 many TGTGCCAGCAGGGTTTCGATTGAAGCTTTCTTT CASRVSIEAFF
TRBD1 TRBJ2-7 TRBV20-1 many TGCAGTGCTAGACCTTGGGCCGGGACAGGGGACGAGCAGTACTTC CSARPWAGTGDEQYF
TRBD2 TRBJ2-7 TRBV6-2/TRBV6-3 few TGTGCCAGCAGTTATGCGGGGGAGGCCTACGAGCAGTACTTC CASSYAGEAYEQYF
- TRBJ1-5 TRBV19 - TGTGCCAGTAGTATAGTTGCGGTTCGGCAGCCCCAGCATTTT CASSIVAVRQPQHF
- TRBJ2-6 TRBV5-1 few TGCGCCAGCAGCTTAGAAATCTCTGGGGCCAACGTCCTGACTTTC CASSLEISGANVLTF
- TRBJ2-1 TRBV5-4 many TGTGCCAGCAGCGCGGGACAAGGCTCCTACAATGAGCAGTTCTTC CASSAGQGSYNEQFF